These 17 T cell receptor beta chains were sequenced from one sample in a study of blood T cell repertoires in COVID-19. Repertoires were generated with immunoSEQ multiplex PCR, while TCRdb's copy carries only in-frame clones and drops some. The sample includes about 110,000 clones, approximately 70% of them seen just once. Source material: peripheral blood. These receptors were collected from an older man with acute or convalescent COVID-19.

The rearrangement uses TRBV15 and TRBJ2-3, with TRBD2 identical over 10 bases. With V trimmed by 1 base and J by 6 bases, 4 bases remained unmatched. From germline, CDR1 is LNHNV and CDR2 YYDKDF (reference sequence). This CDR3 spans 15 amino acids. The CDR3 spells CATSRVSGRLDTQYF. In DNA, the CDR3 is TGTGCCACCAGCAGAGTTAGCGGGAGGTTGGATACGCAGTATTTT.

A few counts support this clone. The CDR3 sequence is CASSSTRDRGEKLFF. CDR3 nucleotides: TGTGCCAGCAGTTCCACCCGGGACAGGGGCGAAAAACTGTTTTTT. This chain joins TRBV28 and TRBJ1-4; TRBD1 matches at 10 bases. The CDR3 consists of 15 residues. V shed 4 bases, J shed 8 bases, and the junction held 7 bases outside the gene matches. Per the germline V gene, CDR1 is MDHEN and CDR2 is SYDVKM.

The V and J genes are TRBV23-1 and TRBJ1-5; D not certain. Being an ORF, TRBV23-1 has a function that is uncertain. V lost 0 bases, J lost 0 bases, and 6 bases lay in between. The CDR3 covers 15 residues. As DNA, the CDR3 is TGCGCCAGCAGTCAATCACAACGTAGCAATCAGCCCCAGCATTTT. It is translated as CASSQSQRSNQPQHF.

The chain joins TRBV20-1 to TRBJ1-2; D remains ambiguous. The CDR3 has 14 residues. The V gene lost 3 bases and the J gene lost 3 bases, with 14 bases spanning the gap. In germline, CDR1 is DFQATT, CDR2 SNEGSKA (reference sequence). CDR3 in DNA: TGCAGTGCTAGTAGAGGATCCCAATACTATGGCTACACCTTC. Protein product: CSASRGSQYYGYTF.

J is TRBJ2-1 and V is TRBV5-1; TRBD2 matches at 8 bases. The germline V gene has CDR1 SGHRS and CDR2 YFSETQ. With 4 bases clipped from V and 10 bases from J, the junction kept 4 bases outside the gene matches. The CDR3 is 12 residues long. This CDR3 reads CASSILAGEQFF. The CDR3 nucleotides are TGCGCCAGCAGCATCTTAGCGGGGGAGCAGTTCTTC.

The gene calls are TRBV7-2 and TRBJ1-2; D is ambiguous. The CDR3 is 13 amino acids. Germline assignment: CDR1 SGHTA and CDR2 FQGNSA. The V end lost 0 bases, the J end lost 7 bases, and 9 bases lay between the germline ends. CDR3 sequence reads: CASSLAYTGGYTF. Here the CDR3 DNA reads TGTGCCAGCAGCTTAGCGTACACGGGTGGCTACACCTTC.

V gene TRBV7-6 combines with J gene TRBJ2-3, with TRBD2 matching 9 bases. The CDR3 consists of 16 residues. Germline trimming cut 8 bases from V and 2 bases from J; bases unmatched to any gene: 11. Germline assignment: CDR1 SGHVS and CDR2 FNYEAQ. The CDR3 nucleotides are TGTGCCAGCGGCACCCTAGCGGGACAATCCACAGATACGCAGTATTTT. It specifies CASGTLAGQSTDTQYF.

The genes are TRBV19 and TRBJ2-3, with D maybe TRBD1 (5 bases). Trimming removed 4 bases at V and 3 bases at J, with 14 bases between. CDR1 and CDR2 (germline): LNHDA, SQIVND (reference sequence). This CDR3 region has 15 residues. The CDR3 protein is CASSNGLRTTDTQYF. For the CDR3, the DNA is TGTGCCAGTAGTAATGGCCTTAGGACAACAGATACGCAGTATTTT. Supplemented by reference TRBV19 and TRBJ2-3, the full variable domain reads DGGITQSPKYLFRKEGQNVTLSCEQNLNHDAMYWYRQDPGQGLRLIYYSQIVNDFQKGDIAEGYSVSREKKESFPLTVTSAQKNPTAFYLCASSNGLRTTDTQYFGPGTRLTVL.

The table lists this clone with a few counts. This chain connects TRBV29-1 to TRBJ2-5; a weak D match, TRBD2 (5 bases). The CDR3 loop spans 14 amino acids. From germline, CDR1 is SQVTM and CDR2 ANQGSEA. V lost 1 base and J lost 3, with 12 bases in between. The CDR3, as DNA: TGCAGCGTTGAAGTTTTGGCGGGTAAAGAGACCCAGTACTTC. Its translation is CSVEVLAGKETQYF.

V usage is TRBV4-3 and J usage is TRBJ1-1; 8 bases line up with TRBD1. This CDR3 spans 14 amino acids. Germline V gene data show CDR1 as LGHNA and CDR2 as YSLEER. Losses at the gene ends were 0 bases for V and 3 bases for J; bases not matched to a gene: 0. The DNA for the CDR3 is TGCGCCAGCAGCCAAGAGGGACAGGACACTGAAGCTTTCTTT. Protein sequence: CASSQEGQDTEAFF.

Only one count was recorded for this clone. The V and J genes are TRBV14 and TRBJ2-1, with D hard to call. Germline V gene data show CDR1 as SGHDN and CDR2 as FVKESK. The CDR3 covers 15 residues. Trimming left V 1 base short and J 5 bases short, with 12 bases between. This CDR3 is CASSQATLTDNEQFF. In DNA form, the CDR3 reads TGTGCCAGCAGCCAAGCCACCCTTACGGACAATGAGCAGTTCTTC.

This clone is a singleton in its sample. CDR3 sequence: CASSPRDSNEKLFF. CDR3 bases: TGTGCCAGCTCACCCCGGGATTCTAATGAAAAACTGTTTTTT. The rearrangement links TRBV18 to TRBJ1-4; no clear D. Germline values: CDR1 KGHSH, CDR2 LQKENI. V dropped 3 bases and J dropped 3 bases, with 8 bases sitting between them. The CDR3 covers 14 residues.

The chain is built from TRBV12-3 or TRBV12-4 and TRBJ2-5; no reliable D call. Trimming took off 6 bases at V and 3 bases at J, with 11 bases between the two ends. There are 13 residues in the CDR3. CDR3 sequence: CASSRSREETQYF. In DNA, the CDR3 is TGTGCCAGCAGCCGGAGCAGAGAAGAGACCCAGTACTTC.

This sequence joins TRBV7-2 and TRBJ2-3; D remains ambiguous. Germline V gene data show CDR1 as SGHTA and CDR2 as FQGNSA. With 1 base removed from V and 2 bases from J, the gap between germline ends came to 7 bases. The CDR3 is 14 amino acids. The CDR3 region is CASSLVPNTDTQYF. Here the CDR3 DNA reads TGTGCCAGCAGCTTAGTCCCTAACACAGATACGCAGTATTTT.

This chain uses TRBV6-1 with TRBJ1-5; D call uncertain. The CDR3 length is 12 residues. Germline V gives CDR1 MNHNS, CDR2 SASEGT. Trimming stripped 2 bases from V and 8 bases from J, with 7 bases between. CDR3 nucleotides: TGTGCCAGCAGTGAAACGGTAGAGCCCCAGCATTTT. It specifies CASSETVEPQHF.

J is TRBJ2-7 and V is TRBV28; weak D call: TRBD2 (5 bases). V lost 2 bases, J lost 5 bases, and 16 bases lay in between. Germline values: CDR1 MDHEN, CDR2 SYDVKM. This CDR3 spans 15 amino acids. The CDR3 here is CASSLTPASFDEQYF. The CDR3 DNA reads as TGTGCCAGCAGTTTAACCCCTGCTAGCTTCGACGAGCAGTACTTC.

This chain joins TRBV5-1 and TRBJ2-7, with 8 bases identical to TRBD1. V shed 4 bases and J 4 bases; nucleotides not matched to a gene: 16. This CDR3 comprises 17 residues. Germline V gives CDR1 SGHRS, CDR2 YFSETQ. The CDR3 is CASSPSSGLGTGYEQYF. CDR3 in DNA: TGCGCCAGCAGCCCATCCTCGGGCCTCGGGACAGGTTACGAGCAGTACTTC.